The next 14 T cell receptor beta chains were all read from a single sample in a study of T cells in Graves' hyperthyroidism and ophthalmopathy. RNA transcripts served as the template for amplifying TCR beta CDR3 regions. In the first-round RT-PCR of the TCR CDR3, the HTBI primer set was used. TCRdb recomputed calls from the multiplex PCR reads with MiXCR, one row per CDR3 protein. This table has about 400,000 distinct CDR3 sequences, 15% appearing once. Sequencing used blood. All receptors derive from a woman in her 30s with Graves' hyperthyroidism.

This clonotype was observed many times. CDR3 bases: TGTGCCAGCAGTTCTACCGGGACTAGCGACCAAGAGACCCAGTACTTC. Translating it yields CASSSTGTSDQETQYF. The chain carries TRBV28 and TRBJ2-5; 10 nucleotides match TRBD2. The CDR3 has 16 residues. V was pared by 4 bases and J by 0 bases, with 5 bases of the junction left unmatched. Per germline, CDR1 MDHEN and CDR2 SYDVKM.

This clonotype was counted a few times. This chain connects TRBV5-1 to TRBJ2-7; TRBD1 might be the D (6 bases). This CDR3 contains 15 residues. The V end was cut by 0 bases, the J end by 1 base, with 11 bases between. Germline-derived CDR1 and CDR2 are SGHRS and YFSETQ. CDR3 nucleotide sequence: TGCGCCAGCAGCTTGGCAGGGGTCTCGTCCTACGAGCAGTACTTC. The encoded protein is CASSLAGVSSYEQYF. The full variable domain, with the rest looked up from reference TRBV5-1 and TRBJ2-7, is KAGVTQTPRYLIKTRGQQVTLSCSPISGHRSVSWYQQTPGQGLQFLFEYFSETQRNKGNFPGRFSGRQFSNSRSEMNVSTLELGDSALYLCASSLAGVSSYEQYFGPGTRLTVT.

The chain carries TRBV29-1 and TRBJ2-3; perhaps D is TRBD1 or TRBD2 (5 bases each). V lost 1 base and J 2 bases, leaving 7 bases between the germline ends. The CDR3 has 13 residues. Germline V CDR1 and CDR2: SQVTM, ANQGSEA. Here the CDR3 DNA reads TGCAGCGTTGAAGCAGGGACCACAGATACGCAGTATTTT. Its translation: CSVEAGTTDTQYF.

This clonotype turned up a few times. V and J are TRBV2 and TRBJ1-6; tentative D call: TRBD1 (5 bases). CDR3 length: 15 amino acids. V lost 0 bases to trimming and J lost 6 bases, with 9 bases between them. Germline loops: CDR1 SNHLY, CDR2 FYNNEI. The CDR3 sequence is CASSEAGTGNSPLHF. In DNA, the CDR3 is TGTGCCAGCAGTGAAGCGGGGACCGGTAATTCACCCCTCCACTTT.

Ten or more counts support this clonotype. The chain uses TRBV5-1 and TRBJ2-7; 8 bases fit TRBD2. The V gene's germline CDR1 is SGHRS and CDR2 YFSETQ. The CDR3 length is 17 residues. Trimming cost V 0 bases and J 4 bases; bases outside gene matches: 12. CDR3 coding DNA: TGCGCCAGCAGCTTGGAGGGTTACGGGACTAGTAAATACGAGCAGTACTTC. It encodes CASSLEGYGTSKYEQYF.

This clonotype was observed at least ten times. The rearrangement uses TRBV10-3 and TRBJ2-1; 7 positions agree with TRBD2. CDR1 is ENHRY, CDR2 SYGVKD, per germline. V trimming: 3 bases; J trimming: 0 bases; junction bases outside the gene matches: 11. The CDR3 sequence is 18 residues long. The CDR3 bases are TGTGCCATCAGTGAAAAAGGGCTAGCGGAGAGCTCCTACAATGAGCAGTTCTTC. As protein: CAISEKGLAESSYNEQFF.

This sequence joins TRBV5-1 and TRBJ1-1; D unclear. The ends were cut back, 3 bases at V and 3 bases at J, with 9 bases in the middle. Germline V gene data show CDR1 as SGHRS and CDR2 as YFSETQ. The CDR3 contains 13 residues. The CDR3 DNA reads as TGCGCCAGCAGCTCGGGGTGGGACACTGAAGCTTTCTTT. This sequence encodes CASSSGWDTEAFF.

This clonotype has only a few counts. This chain links TRBV5-6 with TRBJ2-2; TRBD2 aligns across 8 bases. The germline V gene has CDR1 SGHDT and CDR2 YYEEEE. The CDR3 has 18 residues. Trimming took 1 base from V and 1 from J; bases not matched to a gene: 9. CDR3 amino acids: CASSLITASGLNTGELFF. The CDR3 DNA reads TGTGCCAGCAGCTTGATAACGGCTAGCGGGTTGAACACCGGGGAGCTGTTTTTT.

This clonotype was seen at least ten times. This sequence joins TRBV18 and TRBJ1-1; D is unclear. V was trimmed by 0 bases and J by 3 bases, leaving 8 bases between them. CDR1 KGHSH and CDR2 LQKENI come from the germline V gene. The CDR3 sequence is 14 residues long. CDR3 region: CASSPPSQDTEAFF. CDR3 in DNA: TGTGCCAGCTCACCACCTTCGCAGGACACTGAAGCTTTCTTT.

In its sample, this clonotype was seen a few times. The chain carries TRBV3-1 and TRBJ1-2; D ambiguous. CDR3 length equals 15 residues. Germline values: CDR1 LGHDT, CDR2 YNNKEL (reference sequence). Trimming left V 4 bases short and J 4 bases short, with 16 bases between. Here the CDR3 DNA reads TGTGCCAGCAGCCCCCACTCAGAGTTTAGCTATGGCTACACCTTC. Its protein product is CASSPHSEFSYGYTF.

This clonotype was detected a few times. The chain couples TRBV7-9 to TRBJ1-3; D is possibly TRBD1 (5 bases). This CDR3 is 17 amino acids long. CDR1 and CDR2 (germline): SEHNR, FQNEAQ (reference sequence). The V gene lost 4 bases and the J gene lost 0 bases, with 16 bases spanning the gap. CDR3 sequence reads: CASSSVGTAISGNTIYF. CDR3 nucleotide sequence: TGTGCCAGCAGCTCGGTCGGGACGGCCATCTCTGGAAACACCATATATTTT. The variable domain in full, completed from reference TRBV7-9 and TRBJ1-3, reads DTGVSQNPRHKITKRGQNVTFRCDPISEHNRLYWYRQTLGQGPEFLTYFQNEAQLEKSRLLSDRFSAERPKGSFSTLEIQRTEQGDSAMYLCASSSVGTAISGNTIYFGEGSWLTVV.

This clonotype has a handful of counts. Given a much more abundant clone one base away, this may be a read error. The chain couples TRBV15 to TRBJ1-1; D is possibly TRBD1 (5 bases). Germline CDR1 is LNHNV and CDR2 is YYDKDF (reference sequence). The ends were cut back, 1 base at V and 1 base at J, with 13 bases in the middle. This CDR3 spans 16 amino acids. The CDR3, as DNA: TGTGCCACCAGCAGAGTCGGGTCACAGGCGAACACTGAAGCTTTCTTT. It specifies CATSRVGSQANTEAFF. Full variable domain (missing parts from reference TRBV15 and TRBJ1-1): DAMVIQNPRYQVTQFGKPVTLSCSQTLNHNVMYWYQQKSSQAPKLLFHYYDKDFNNEADTPDNFQSRRPNTSFCFLDIRSPGLGDTAMYLCATSRVGSQANTEAFFGQGTRLTVV.

This clonotype was counted only a few times. The J gene is TRBJ2-1, the V gene TRBV6-1, with 13 bases identical to TRBD2. The J segment lost 0 bases and the V segment lost 7 bases, leaving 6 bases of the junction unmatched. CDR3 length: 17 residues. Germline values: CDR1 MNHNS, CDR2 SASEGT. This chain's CDR3 is CASTGLAGKSSYNEQFF. The CDR3 DNA is TGTGCCAGCACGGGACTAGCGGGAAAGAGCTCCTACAATGAGCAGTTCTTC.

In the case of this clonotype: A read error is possible here, since a much larger clone lies one base away. The chain links TRBV30 to TRBJ2-7; TRBD1 matches 7 bases. Germline V lookup: CDR1 GTSNPN, CDR2 SVGIG (reference sequence). CDR3 length: 12 residues. The V gene end was trimmed by 4 bases and the J gene end by 7 bases; junction bases not matched to a gene: 7. In nucleotides, the CDR3 is TGTGCCTGGACTCCGGACAGGCATGAGCAGTACTTC. This encodes CAWTPDRHEQYF.